These T cell receptor beta chains were read from a single sample in a study of shared clonotypes between healthy human individuals. The data were produced by immunoSEQ multiplex PCR, yet TCRdb's version contains in-frame clones alone and is incomplete. The sample contains millions of clones, over 85% of which appear only once. The material sequenced was naive CD8+ T cells sorted from blood. The source is a man younger than 35 in good health. Each CDR3 is given with its conserved first and last residue. Fields, in order: V gene, D gene, J gene, CDR3 protein, CDR3 DNA. A D gene is named only where the DNA matches it firmly.

TRBV10-3	TRBD2	TRBJ2-1	CAIGGGTSGSGNNEQFF	TGTGCCATCGGGGGGGGAACTAGCGGGAGCGGGAACAATGAGCAGTTCTTC
TRBV11-2	.	TRBJ2-2	CASSLRSTGELFF	TGTGCCAGCAGCTTACGGTCCACCGGGGAGCTGTTTTTT
TRBV25-1	TRBD1	TRBJ2-7	CASRDPGTGGSEQYF	TGTGCCAGCAGAGACCCCGGGACAGGGGGCTCCGAGCAGTACTTC
TRBV4-1	.	TRBJ1-6	CASSQVSTANSPLHF	TGCGCCAGCAGCCAAGTGAGTACAGCAAATTCACCCCTCCACTTT
TRBV7-2	TRBD2	TRBJ2-7	CASSLRTSGGLYEQYF	TGTGCCAGCAGCCTACGTACTAGCGGGGGGCTTTACGAGCAGTACTTC
TRBV19	.	TRBJ1-1	CASRIRDMNTEAFF	TGTGCCAGTAGAATCAGGGATATGAACACTGAAGCTTTCTTT
TRBV7-9	.	TRBJ1-3	CASSLSSQGTHTIYF	TGTGCCAGCAGCCTATCCTCGCAGGGTACGCACACCATATATTTT
TRBV11-2	.	TRBJ1-2	CASSLIPSSYGYTF	TGTGCCAGCAGCTTAATACCGTCATCCTATGGCTACACCTTC
TRBV10-3	TRBD2	TRBJ2-7	CAGAGGGRDSSYEQYF	TGTGCCGGAGCGGGAGGGGGTCGAGATAGCTCCTACGAGCAGTACTTC
TRBV5-1	TRBD1	TRBJ2-7	CASQERQGKYF	TGCGCCAGCCAAGAACGACAGGGCAAATACTTC
TRBV6-1	.	TRBJ2-7	CASSEASSYEQYF	TGTGCCAGCAGTGAAGCCAGCTCCTACGAGCAGTACTTC
TRBV2	.	TRBJ2-3	CASSGEWGTDTQYF	TGTGCCAGCAGTGGGGAGTGGGGCACAGATACGCAGTATTTT
TRBV27	.	TRBJ1-5	CASSLSGNQPQHF	TGTGCCAGCAGTTTGTCAGGGAATCAGCCCCAGCATTTT
TRBV2	TRBD2	TRBJ2-1	CASSDSSGGGNEQFF	TGTGCCAGCAGTGATTCTAGCGGGGGGGGAAATGAGCAGTTCTTC
TRBV4-1	.	TRBJ1-5	CASSQEWGTGNQPQHF	TGCGCCAGCAGCCAAGAATGGGGAACAGGCAATCAGCCCCAGCATTTT
TRBV6-5	TRBD2	TRBJ2-7	CASSYGGDAFYEQYF	TGTGCCAGCAGTTACGGGGGGGACGCCTTCTACGAGCAGTACTTC
TRBV4-1	TRBD1	TRBJ1-6	CASSRRDRALSSYNSPLHF	TGCGCCAGCAGCCGGCGGGACAGGGCGCTGAGCTCCTATAATTCACCCCTCCACTTT
TRBV11-2	TRBD2	TRBJ2-7	CASSIIAGGRYEQYF	TGTGCCAGCAGCATAATAGCGGGAGGACGCTACGAGCAGTACTTC
TRBV29-1	.	TRBJ1-4	CSVWANEKLFF	TGCAGCGTTTGGGCCAATGAAAAACTGTTTTTT
TRBV2	TRBD1	TRBJ2-1	CASSPGTAIEQFF	TGTGCCAGCAGTCCCGGGACAGCAATAGAGCAGTTCTTC